This passage covers 7 T cell receptor beta chains from one sample sequenced in a study of CD8+CD57+ T cells in acquired aplastic anemia. For CDR3 and TCR beta VDJ profiling, genomic DNA was the template used. TCRdb ran MiXCR on the reads and lists one entry per CDR3 protein. The sample includes about 68,000 distinct CDR3 sequences, roughly 50% seen only once; the top ten take roughly 8.7%. The specimen sequenced was sorted CD4+, CD8+, or CD8+CD57+ T cells (not recorded which) from PBMCs. These receptors were collected from a human donor in good health, serving as a control.

This clonotype was counted between two and nine times. This chain links TRBV7-8 with TRBJ2-7; D is perhaps TRBD2 (8 bases). CDR3 size: 15 residues. V lost 7 bases and J 4 bases, leaving 20 bases between the germline ends. Germline V CDR1 and CDR2: SGHVS, FQNEAQ. DNA of the CDR3: TGTGCCAGCACCCAGGGGGGTAGCGGGACATACGAGCAGTACTTC. Translation gives CASTQGGSGTYEQYF.

This clonotype was observed many times. V is TRBV6-4 and J is TRBJ2-3; D is undetermined. The CDR3 covers 14 residues. V lost 3 bases and J lost 2, with 9 bases in between. Germline-derived CDR1 and CDR2 are MRHNA and SNTAGT. CDR3 sequence (DNA): TGTGCCAGCAGTGAGTTCACCAACACAGATACGCAGTATTTT. Amino acid sequence: CASSEFTNTDTQYF.

This clonotype was detected ten times or more. The V call is TRBV5-5, the J call TRBJ1-2, with 11 bases lining up with TRBD1. From germline, CDR1 is SGHKS and CDR2 YYEKEE (reference sequence). The CDR3 length is 15 residues. V shed 1 base, J shed 6 bases, and the junction held 5 bases outside the gene matches. CDR3 sequence: CASSLWTGGMDGYTF. The CDR3 DNA sequence: TGTGCCAGCAGCTTGTGGACAGGGGGCATGGATGGCTACACCTTC.

Turning to this clonotype: A read error may produce the germline difference seen at one junction end. The chain uses TRBV10-3 and TRBJ1-5, with D possibly matching TRBD1 (6 bases). The CDR3 covers 14 residues. Germline V CDR1 and CDR2: ENHRY, SYGVKD. The CDR3 spells CASSYLAGDQPQHF. The DNA of the CDR3 is TGTGCCAGCAGTTACTTAGCAGGGGATCAGCCCCAGCATTTT.

The V gene is TRBV29-1, the J gene TRBJ2-7; D is perhaps TRBD1 (6 bases). Germline CDR1 SQVTM, CDR2 ANQGSEA. Trimming cost V 3 bases and J 2 bases, with 8 bases left between them. This CDR3 spans 12 amino acids. For the CDR3, the DNA is TGCAGCGTTGAGGGGGCCACCTACGAGCAGTACTTC. Amino acid sequence: CSVEGATYEQYF.

This clonotype has a count of ten or more. This chain uses TRBV19 with TRBJ1-2; 8 bases agree with TRBD1. Germline lookup yields CDR1 LNHDA and CDR2 SQIVND (reference sequence). There are 17 residues in the CDR3. The J segment lost 4 bases and the V segment lost 6 bases, leaving 16 bases of the junction unmatched. The CDR3 reads CASSNPTATGGTYGYTF. The CDR3 DNA follows: TGTGCCAGTAGCAATCCAACAGCCACAGGGGGGACCTATGGCTACACCTTC.

The chain has TRBV15 and TRBJ2-5, with D perhaps matching TRBD2 (6 bases). The CDR3 is 14 amino acids. Germline V lookup: CDR1 LNHNV, CDR2 YYDKDF (reference sequence). The V gene lost 3 bases and the J gene lost 7 bases, with 15 bases spanning the gap. In DNA, the CDR3 is TGTGCCACCAGCAGTGCCCGGGACTCTGTGACCCAGTACTTC. Its translation is CATSSARDSVTQYF.